This is a list of T cell receptor beta chains from one sample in a study of blood T cells in healthy people across ages. TCRdb re-called the 5' RACE reads through MiXCR, storing one row per CDR3 protein. The data show about 800,000 distinct CDR3 sequences, with roughly 25% seen just once and roughly 3.8% held by the top ten. The same sample was also used in a study of T cells of mothers and their children.

The sequenced material came from blood. The receptors here all came from a boy aged 5 to 17 in good health. Each CDR3 is given with its conserved first and last residue. Each record gives: J gene, CDR3 length, D gene, V gene, clone size, CDR3 protein, CDR3 DNA. D genes are given only for firm matches. Size tells how often a clone was seen (once, few, many) or the class of an expanded clone, and some rows leave it out.

TRBJ2-1 | 14 | - | TRBV15 | - | CATSRVRDFSEQFF | TGTGCCACCAGCAGAGTGCGGGACTTTAGTGAGCAGTTCTTC
TRBJ2-4 | 17 | TRBD2 | TRBV4-1 | few | CASSQVVAGTRANIQYF | TGCGCCAGCAGCCAAGTTGTAGCGGGAACCCGGGCAAACATTCAGTACTTC
TRBJ2-3 | 16 | - | TRBV6-2/TRBV6-3 | few | CASSPTGHKLLDTQYF | TGTGCCAGCAGTCCCACGGGACATAAGCTTCTGGATACGCAGTATTTT
TRBJ2-4 | 19 | - | TRBV21-1 | few | CARAGTGGVGILAKNIQYF | TGTGCCAGAGCCGGGACAGGGGGAGTCGGAATTCTAGCCAAAAACATTCAGTACTTC
TRBJ2-3 | 17 | - | TRBV7-2 | few | CAILSREAGGLSDTQYF | TGTGCCATCCTGAGTAGAGAGGCCGGGGGCTTGTCAGATACGCAGTATTTT
TRBJ2-3 | 14 | TRBD2 | TRBV20-1 | few | CSASGLADTDTQYF | TGCAGTGCTAGCGGACTAGCGGACACAGATACGCAGTATTTT
TRBJ2-1 | 17 | TRBD2 | TRBV28 | - | CASSPPGLAVSYNEQFF | TGTGCCAGCAGTCCGCCGGGACTAGCGGTCTCCTACAATGAGCAGTTCTTC
TRBJ2-1 | 13 | - | TRBV25-1 | - | CASGGTAYNEQFF | TGTGCCAGCGGGGGAACAGCTTACAATGAGCAGTTCTTC
TRBJ2-6 | 16 | - | TRBV5-5 | once | CASSLSPASGANVLTF | TGTGCCAGCAGCTTAAGTCCCGCCTCTGGGGCCAACGTCCTGACTTTC
TRBJ2-1 | 12 | - | TRBV5-1 | few | CASSFLPAEQFF | TGCGCCAGCAGCTTTCTGCCAGCTGAGCAGTTCTTC
TRBJ2-5 | 18 | - | TRBV20-1 | few | CSARVVTQGGLAVETQYF | TGCAGTGCTAGAGTAGTTACACAGGGCGGGCTAGCCGTGGAGACCCAGTACTTC
TRBJ2-5 | 13 | TRBD1 | TRBV28 | - | CASSDRAQETQYF | TGTGCCAGCAGCGACAGGGCCCAAGAGACCCAGTACTTC
TRBJ2-5 | 14 | - | TRBV7-2 | - | CASSQNREGETQYF | TGTGCCAGCAGCCAAAACAGGGAGGGGGAGACCCAGTACTTC
TRBJ2-7 | 16 | - | TRBV7-9 | - | CASSLQETVNFYEQYF | TGTGCCAGCAGTCTTCAGGAGACAGTAAACTTCTACGAGCAGTACTTC
TRBJ1-2 | 13 | - | TRBV7-2 | - | CASSLERTLGYTF | TGTGCCAGCAGCTTAGAACGGACGCTCGGCTACACCTTC
TRBJ1-4 | 15 | - | TRBV25-1 | - | CASSGEYATNKKLFF | TGTGCCAGCAGTGGAGAGTATGCAACTAATAAAAAACTGTTTTTT
TRBJ2-1 | 16 | - | TRBV12-5 | - | CASGLGGQGSYNEQFF | TGTGCTAGTGGTTTGGGGGGCCAGGGCTCCTACAATGAGCAGTTCTTC
TRBJ1-4 | 12 | - | TRBV20-1 | few | CSASPTVEKLFF | TGCAGTGCTAGCCCGACAGTTGAAAAACTGTTTTTT
TRBJ1-2 | 12 | - | TRBV9 | many | CASSVDDYGYTF | TGTGCCAGCAGCGTAGACGACTATGGCTACACCTTC
TRBJ2-3 | 14 | - | TRBV28 | few | CASSPGGSGDTQYF | TGTGCCAGCAGTCCCGGGGGTTCTGGAGATACGCAGTATTTT
TRBJ1-6 | 17 | TRBD1 | TRBV4-1 | many | CASSPHMTGSDNSPLHF | TGCGCCAGCAGCCCTCACATGACAGGGAGCGATAATTCACCCCTCCACTTT
TRBJ2-3 | 15 | TRBD2 | TRBV6-2/TRBV6-3 | few | CASSYVPSGRDTQYF | TGTGCCAGCAGTTACGTACCTAGCGGGAGAGATACGCAGTATTTT
TRBJ2-6 | 15 | - | TRBV19 | - | CASSIVASGANVLTF | TGTGCCAGTAGTATAGTTGCCTCTGGGGCCAACGTCCTGACTTTC
TRBJ2-5 | 15 | TRBD1 | TRBV10-3 | - | CAIRIGQGAQETQYF | TGTGCCATCAGGATAGGACAGGGGGCCCAAGAGACCCAGTACTTC
TRBJ2-2 | 15 | - | TRBV27 | - | CASSFSGSNTGELFF | TGTGCCAGCAGTTTTTCGGGGTCGAACACCGGGGAGCTGTTTTTT
TRBJ2-7 | 14 | - | TRBV6-6 | - | CASFLGGNSNEQYF | TGTGCCAGCTTCTTGGGCGGGAACAGCAACGAGCAGTACTTC
TRBJ1-5 | 16 | TRBD1 | TRBV6-2/TRBV6-3 | - | CASSDHGTGFNQPQHF | TGTGCCAGCAGCGATCACGGGACAGGTTTCAATCAGCCCCAGCATTTT
TRBJ2-5 | 14 | TRBD1 | TRBV6-2/TRBV6-3 | - | CVSSYSGQGKTQYF | TGTGTCAGCAGTTACTCGGGACAGGGGAAGACCCAGTACTTC
TRBJ1-5 | 14 | - | TRBV12-3/TRBV12-4 | - | CASTLGQLNQPQHF | TGTGCCAGCACTTTGGGGCAGCTCAATCAGCCCCAGCATTTT
TRBJ1-1 | 11 | - | TRBV13 | - | CASSETSEAFF | TGTGCCAGCAGCGAAACAAGTGAAGCTTTCTTT
TRBJ1-6 | 13 | TRBD1 | TRBV27 | few | CASSLDRVSPLHF | TGTGCCAGCAGTTTAGACAGGGTTTCACCCCTCCACTTT
TRBJ2-1 | 13 | - | TRBV29-1 | few | CSVERGTTNEQFF | TGCAGCGTTGAACGCGGGACAACCAATGAGCAGTTCTTC
TRBJ2-4 | 12 | - | TRBV5-6 | few | CASSWGKNIQYF | TGTGCCAGCAGCTGGGGGAAAAACATTCAGTACTTC
TRBJ1-5 | 14 | TRBD1 | TRBV20-1 | few | CSARDQGGNQPQHF | TGCAGTGCTAGAGATCAGGGGGGCAATCAGCCCCAGCATTTT
TRBJ1-1 | 15 | TRBD1 | TRBV7-9 | - | CASSLHRGLNTEAFF | TGTGCCAGCAGCTTACACAGGGGCTTGAACACTGAAGCTTTCTTT
TRBJ2-1 | 18 | - | TRBV28 | - | CASSGDRYSFLSYNEQFF | TGTGCCAGCAGTGGAGACAGGTACTCCTTCCTCTCCTACAATGAGCAGTTCTTC
TRBJ2-4 | 13 | - | TRBV3-1 | many | CASSQLGKNIQYF | TGTGCCAGCAGCCAACTCGGCAAAAACATTCAGTACTTC
TRBJ2-3 | 16 | - | TRBV5-1 | - | CASSLAFTGAVDTQYF | TGCGCCAGCAGCTTGGCGTTTACGGGGGCTGTTGATACGCAGTATTTT
TRBJ1-5 | 15 | TRBD1 | TRBV19 | - | CASSISRGRDQPQHF | TGTGCCAGTAGTATATCCAGGGGGCGAGATCAGCCCCAGCATTTT
TRBJ2-7 | 15 | - | TRBV10-3 | - | CAINIGLDGVYEQYF | TGTGCCATCAACATAGGTTTAGATGGGGTCTACGAGCAGTACTTC